This T cell receptor (beta chain) was sequenced for a study of control samples from healthy donors and cancer patients. The trim removed 5 bases at V and 7 bases at J, leaving 12 bases unmatched. The CDR3 covers 15 residues. Per germline, CDR1 WNHNN and CDR2 SYGVQD (reference sequence). Libraries were prepared by immunoSEQ multiplex PCR; TCRdb keeps only in-frame clonotypes and omits some of them. The sample shows roughly 190,000 clones, 90% to 95% of them seen only once. J is TRBJ1-2 and V is TRBV10-1, with 8 nucleotides matching TRBD1. This receptor was taken from a woman aged 25 to 45 in good health. Sequenced sample: blood. The DNA of the CDR3 is TGCGCCAGCAGTCACACCGGGACAGGTCTACCTGGCTACACCTTC. Translating it yields CASSHTGTGLPGYTF.